The 7 T cell receptor beta chains listed next were all sequenced from one sample in a study of regulatory T cells in long-lasting Graves disease. The time point denotes: newly diagnosed GD, antithyroid drugs for less than 3 months. The TCR library was prepared using RNA isolated from PBMCs. CDR3-region Arm-PCR and iRepertoire HTBI primers produced the TCR beta libraries. One entry per CDR3 protein results from TCRdb running MiXCR on the multiplex PCR reads. The sample has 360,000 or so distinct CDR3 sequences; approximately 12% are singletons. These records were also assigned to another study, of T cells in Graves' hyperthyroidism and ophthalmopathy.

The sample was peripheral blood mononuclear cells (PBMCs), taken at new diagnosis, from a patient treated with antithyroid drugs. These receptors came from a woman aged 18-29 years with Graves disease.

Details on this clonotype: One base away lies a much larger clone, so this may be a sequencing read error. V is TRBV7-8 and J is TRBJ2-3, with a tentative D call TRBD1 (6 bases). In germline, CDR1 is SGHVS, CDR2 FQNEAQ. The length of the CDR3 is 13 residues. Trimming shortened V by 5 bases and J by 4 bases, and 10 bases separated the two germline ends. DNA of the CDR3: TGTGCCAGCAGCCTCCAGGGGCCAGATACGCAGTATTTT. Its translation: CASSLQGPDTQYF.

The table lists this clonotype with many counts. The V gene is TRBV5-1, the J gene TRBJ2-7; 10 bases fit TRBD1. J was trimmed by 4 bases and V by 4 bases; bases with no gene match: 8. The CDR3 has 15 amino acids. Germline V gene lookup returns CDR1 SGHRS and CDR2 YFSETQ. The CDR3 sequence: CASSPTGTGAYEQYF. DNA of the CDR3: TGCGCCAGCAGCCCTACTGGGACAGGGGCATACGAGCAGTACTTC.

This clonotype has at least ten counts. V gene TRBV7-3 combines with J gene TRBJ2-1; 8 bases align to TRBD2. The length of the CDR3 is 13 residues. Trimming cost V 8 bases and J 7 bases; bases outside gene matches: 7. Germline loops: CDR1 SGHTA, CDR2 FQGTGA. The CDR3 DNA sequence: TGTGCCAGCGGACTAGCTCCTAGGAATGAGCAGTTCTTC. It codes for CASGLAPRNEQFF.

The gene calls are TRBV7-3 and TRBJ2-4; D may be TRBD2 (6 bases). The CDR3 loop spans 13 amino acids. In germline, CDR1 is SGHTA, CDR2 FQGTGA. The V gene lost 2 bases and the J gene lost 13 bases, with 15 bases spanning the gap. In DNA, the CDR3 is TGTGCCAGCAGCTTAGGGGGGTGGCAAGAGCAGTACTTC. Its translation is CASSLGGWQEQYF.

This clonotype came up many times. The chain links TRBV12-3 or TRBV12-4 to TRBJ2-1, with D unresolved. Trimming pared 5 bases from V and 6 bases from J, leaving 17 bases between. The CDR3 is 15 amino acids. CDR3 amino acids: CASSRIKVRSNEQFF. The CDR3 DNA reads as TGTGCCAGCAGTCGCATTAAGGTCAGAAGCAATGAGCAGTTCTTC.

This clonotype was observed a few times. The chain joins TRBV9 to TRBJ2-3, with D hard to call. Germline CDR1 and CDR2: SGDLS and YYNGEE. Trimming removed 3 bases at V and 10 bases at J, with 15 bases between. CDR3 length: 13 residues. CDR3 bases: TGTGCCAGCAGCGGGCCCACGGACCAAGCGCAGTATTTT. Its protein product is CASSGPTDQAQYF.

The table lists this clonotype with many counts. The chain carries TRBV2 and TRBJ1-2; D is perhaps TRBD1 (5 bases). The CDR3 is 14 amino acids. V lost 4 bases, J lost 3 bases, and 12 bases lay in between. CDR1 and CDR2 from the germline V gene are SNHLY and FYNNEI. This CDR3 is CASSGEGRDYGYTF. The DNA for the CDR3 is TGTGCCAGCAGTGGGGAGGGACGGGACTATGGCTACACCTTC.